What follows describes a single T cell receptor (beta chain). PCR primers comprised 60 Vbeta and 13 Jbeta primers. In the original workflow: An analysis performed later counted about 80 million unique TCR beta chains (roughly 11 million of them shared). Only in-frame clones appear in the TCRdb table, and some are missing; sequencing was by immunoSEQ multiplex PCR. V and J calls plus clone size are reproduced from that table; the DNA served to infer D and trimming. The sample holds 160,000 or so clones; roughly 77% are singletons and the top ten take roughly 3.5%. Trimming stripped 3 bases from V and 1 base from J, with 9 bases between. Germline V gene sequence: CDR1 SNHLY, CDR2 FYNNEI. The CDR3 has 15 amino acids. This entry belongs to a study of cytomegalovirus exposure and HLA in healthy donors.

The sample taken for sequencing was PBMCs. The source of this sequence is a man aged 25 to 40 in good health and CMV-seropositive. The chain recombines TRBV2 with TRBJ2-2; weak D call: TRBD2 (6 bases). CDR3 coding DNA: TGTGCCAGCAGTGATATCGGGGGGAACACCGGGGAGCTGTTTTTT. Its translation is CASSDIGGNTGELFF.